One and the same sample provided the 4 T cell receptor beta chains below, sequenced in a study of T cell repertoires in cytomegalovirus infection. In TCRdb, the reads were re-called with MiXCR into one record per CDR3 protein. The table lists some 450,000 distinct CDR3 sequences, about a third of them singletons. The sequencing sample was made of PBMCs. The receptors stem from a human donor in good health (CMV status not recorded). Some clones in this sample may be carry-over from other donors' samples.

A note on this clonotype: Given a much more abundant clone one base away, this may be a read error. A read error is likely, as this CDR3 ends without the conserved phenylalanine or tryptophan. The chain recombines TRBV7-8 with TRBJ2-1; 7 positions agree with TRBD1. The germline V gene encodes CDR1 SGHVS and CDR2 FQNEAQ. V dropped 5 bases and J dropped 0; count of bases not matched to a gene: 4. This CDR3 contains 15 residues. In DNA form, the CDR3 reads TGTGCCAGCAGCCTCAGGGGGAACTCCTACAATGAGCAGTTCTTA. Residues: CASSLRGNSYNEQFL.

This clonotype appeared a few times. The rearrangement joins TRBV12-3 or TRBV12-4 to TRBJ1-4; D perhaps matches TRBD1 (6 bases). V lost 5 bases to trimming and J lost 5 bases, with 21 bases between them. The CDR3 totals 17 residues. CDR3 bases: TGTGCCAGCAGTCCCGGGGCAGGGGTTAGGAGGAATGAAAAACTGTTTTTT. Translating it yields CASSPGAGVRRNEKLFF.

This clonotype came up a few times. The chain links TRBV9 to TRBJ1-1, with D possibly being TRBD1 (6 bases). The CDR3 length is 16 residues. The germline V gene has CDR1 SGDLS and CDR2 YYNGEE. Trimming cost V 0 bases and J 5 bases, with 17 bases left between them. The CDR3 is CASSVGVSLTGTEAFF. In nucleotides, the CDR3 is TGTGCCAGCAGCGTAGGAGTAAGTCTAACAGGGACTGAAGCTTTCTTT.

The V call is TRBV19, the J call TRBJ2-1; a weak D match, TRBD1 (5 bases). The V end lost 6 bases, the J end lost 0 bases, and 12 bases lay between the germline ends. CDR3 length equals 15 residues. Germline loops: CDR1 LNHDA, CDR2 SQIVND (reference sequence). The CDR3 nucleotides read TGTGCCAGTAGCACACAGGCGAGCTCCTACAATGAGCAGTTCTTC. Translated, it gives CASSTQASSYNEQFF. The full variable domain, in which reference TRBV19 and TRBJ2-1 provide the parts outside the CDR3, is DGGITQSPKYLFRKEGQNVTLSCEQNLNHDAMYWYRQDPGQGLRLIYYSQIVNDFQKGDIAEGYSVSREKKESFPLTVTSAQKNPTAFYLCASSTQASSYNEQFFGPGTRLTVL.